The next 3 T cell receptor beta chains were all read from a single sample in a study of blood T cell repertoires in COVID-19. Some clones are missing from TCRdb's copy, which holds only in-frame ones; the method was immunoSEQ multiplex PCR. Of 210,000 or so clones in the sample, 80% to 90% were seen once. Sequencing used peripheral blood. The receptors stem from a woman between 65 and 79 years old with active or convalescent COVID-19.

The chain links TRBV7-9 to TRBJ1-5; D is unresolved. The length of the CDR3 is 15 residues. The V end was cut by 1 base, the J end by 5 bases, with 12 bases between. Germline lookup yields CDR1 SEHNR and CDR2 FQNEAQ (reference sequence). In DNA form, the CDR3 reads TGTGCCAGCAGCTTAGGAGGGCCCTCGCATCAGCCCCAGCATTTT. Its translation: CASSLGGPSHQPQHF.

This clone has only a few counts. The rearrangement uses TRBV5-6 and TRBJ1-6, with D unresolved. Germline values: CDR1 SGHDT, CDR2 YYEEEE. The CDR3 has 15 amino acids. Trimming left V 2 bases short and J 7 bases short, with 13 bases between. CDR3: CASSLRGLVNSPLHF. The CDR3 coding sequence is TGTGCCAGCAGCTTACGTGGGCTTGTGAATTCACCCCTCCACTTT. Looking up the rest from reference TRBV5-6 and TRBJ1-6 gives the full variable domain: DAGVTQSPTHLIKTRGQQVTLRCSPKSGHDTVSWYQQALGQGPQFIFQYYEEEERQRGNFPDRFSGHQFPNYSSELNVNALLLGDSALYLCASSLRGLVNSPLHFGNGTRLTVT.

V usage is TRBV27 and J usage is TRBJ2-2, with a tentative D call TRBD2 (6 bases). Germline V gene data show CDR1 as MNHEY and CDR2 as SMNVEV (reference sequence). The CDR3 has 15 amino acids. Deletions cut 2 bases from V and 4 bases from J, with 11 bases between. As DNA, the CDR3 is TGTGCCAGCAGTTTACGACTAGGTAGCACCGGGGAGCTGTTTTTT. It encodes CASSLRLGSTGELFF.